This TCR beta chain was found in a study of T cell changes during pregnancy in multiple sclerosis. Trimming left V 3 bases short and J 4 bases short, with 10 bases between. CDR3 size: 13 residues. Germline values: CDR1 MDHEN, CDR2 SYDVKM. TCRdb keeps only in-frame clones here, not all; method: immunoSEQ multiplex PCR. The sample yields roughly 29,000 clones, over 85% seen once. V is TRBV28 and J is TRBJ2-7; D may be TRBD1 (5 bases). The material was CD8+ T cells from peripheral blood mononuclear cells, obtained before pregnancy. The TCR was taken from a female donor with multiple sclerosis, enrolled in a pregnancy study. DNA for the CDR3: TGTGCCAGCAGTTTGGCCAGGGCGTACGAGCAGTACTTC. This codes for CASSLARAYEQYF.